The T cell receptor (beta chain) under discussion was sequenced for a study of CD8 T cells in Susac syndrome. The sequenced target, TCR beta, came from blood CD8+ and CD4+ T cells. Random hexamers served to reverse transcribe roughly 0.5 to 1 ug RNA. The authors amplified TCR beta CDR3 across 54 Vbeta and 13 Jbeta using immunoSEQ multiplex PCR. TCRdb analysed the immunoSEQ multiplex PCR reads with MiXCR anew, one entry per CDR3 protein. Here the sample spans about 430,000 distinct CDR3 sequences, around 85% being singletons. This sequence originates from a human donor with multiple sclerosis. The sequenced sample was CD8+ T cells from PBMCs.

The CDR3 sequence: CASSSLGQGNTQYF. The CDR3 bases are TGTGCCAGCAGCTCACTTGGACAGGGGAATACCCAGTACTTC. This sequence joins TRBV5-6 and TRBJ2-5; the match to TRBD1 covers 9 bases. The germline V gene encodes CDR1 SGHDT and CDR2 YYEEEE. V gave up 3 bases and J gave up 8 bases; unmatched junction bases: 8. The CDR3 length is 14 residues.